In this sample, the clone carrying this T cell receptor beta chain turned up many times. The target antigen is unknown. Using unique molecular identifiers, the investigators prepared the TCRbeta library. TCRdb recomputed calls from the PCR reads with MiXCR, one row per CDR3 protein. The data show some 180,000 distinct CDR3 sequences, about 7% seen once. The data stem from a study of T-cell reconstitution after alpha-beta-depleted transplantation in children. General study findings and limits: Surviving recipient T cells and thymic progenitors underlay high day-60 TCRbeta diversity in some patients. Newly made T cells mostly supplied T-cell counts and diversity one year after transplant.

This CDR3 has 13 amino acids. The V gene lost 4 bases and the J gene lost 2 bases, with 8 bases spanning the gap. The material sequenced was PBMCs, taken before TCRalphabeta/CD19-depleted stem cell transplant. The rearrangement uses TRBV12-3 or TRBV12-4 and TRBJ2-5; D uncertain. This receptor was taken from a boy aged 2-9 years with acute lymphoblastic leukemia, due to receive a stem cell transplant. The DNA for the CDR3 is TGTGCCAGCAGTTGGGCAGAACAAGAGACCCAGTACTTC. It is translated as CASSWAEQETQYF.